The 12 T cell receptor beta chains below all came from one sample that was sequenced in a study of blood T cell repertoires in COVID-19. Sequenced by immunoSEQ multiplex PCR; TCRdb stores in-frame clones only, minus some. The sample gives some 140,000 clones, around 85% of which show up once; 0.63% is in the top ten. Source material: peripheral blood. The receptor source for this set is a man in his sixties with COVID-19, enrolled during active disease.

This CDR3 is CASSEYRPVGYTF. The CDR3 coding sequence is TGTGCCAGCAGCGAATACAGACCGGTTGGCTACACCTTC. V is TRBV11-2 and J is TRBJ1-2; D uncertain. Germline loops: CDR1 SGHAT, CDR2 FQNNGV. The germline V and J ends were trimmed by 5 bases and 7 bases, with 14 bases remaining between them. CDR3 length equals 13 residues.

The chain joins TRBV11-2 to TRBJ2-5; 9 bases are shared with TRBD1. The length of the CDR3 is 16 residues. CDR1 SGHAT and CDR2 FQNNGV come from the germline V gene. After removal of 4 bases from V and 5 bases from J, the junction contained 11 bases not matched to a gene. The CDR3 nucleotides are TGTGCCAGCAGCTCGGGACAGGGCTTTTCTCGGGAGACCCAGTACTTC. Protein: CASSSGQGFSRETQYF.

The rearrangement joins TRBV11-3 to TRBJ1-1; no definite D call. The V end was cut by 6 bases, the J end by 9 bases, with 14 bases between. The length of the CDR3 is 12 residues. CDR1 is SGHNT and CDR2 is YENEEA in the germline V gene. Here the CDR3 reads CASSNLPTQAFF. The CDR3 DNA reads TGTGCCAGCAGTAATCTACCGACTCAAGCTTTCTTT.

This clone was detected only once. The V gene is TRBV19, the J gene TRBJ2-7; D not certain. With 6 bases removed from V and 2 bases from J, the gap between germline ends came to 11 bases. The CDR3 is 13 amino acids. Germline V gives CDR1 LNHDA, CDR2 SQIVND (reference sequence). CDR3 sequence: CASRPEAAYEQYF. The CDR3 DNA is TGTGCCAGTAGACCTGAGGCAGCCTACGAGCAGTACTTC.

The gene calls are TRBV19 and TRBJ1-3; D remains unclear. CDR3 length: 13 amino acids. Trimming took 9 bases from V and 8 from J, leaving 17 bases between them. Germline values: CDR1 LNHDA, CDR2 SQIVND (reference sequence). In DNA form, the CDR3 reads TGTGCCAGCCTCGGGCGAACGAGGGACACCATATATTTT. Translation gives CASLGRTRDTIYF.

This clone was counted a single time. V usage is TRBV6-6 and J usage is TRBJ1-2, with 12 bases lining up with TRBD1. The CDR3 loop spans 16 amino acids. With V trimmed by 7 bases and J by 4 bases, 10 bases remained unmatched. Germline assignment: CDR1 MNHNY and CDR2 SVGAGI (reference sequence). The CDR3 nucleotides read TGTGCCAGCACCCGGGCCCGGGACAGGGGGCTCTATGGCTACACCTTC. Amino acids: CASTRARDRGLYGYTF.

V gene TRBV18 combines with J gene TRBJ1-6; 7 nucleotides match TRBD1. This CDR3 has 16 residues. CDR1 KGHSH and CDR2 LQKENI come from the germline V gene. With 3 bases clipped from V and 6 bases from J, the junction kept 8 bases outside the gene matches. Here the CDR3 DNA reads TGTGCCAGCTCACCGGGACATGGGGACAGTAATTCACCCCTCCACTTT. Protein: CASSPGHGDSNSPLHF.

The J gene is TRBJ2-7, the V gene TRBV7-2, with 8 bases fitting TRBD2. Germline CDR1 SGHTA, CDR2 FQGNSA. The trim removed 1 base at V and 3 bases at J, leaving 8 bases unmatched. The CDR3 is made up of 16 amino acids. CDR3 residues: CASSLVPTSGYYEQYF. DNA for the CDR3: TGTGCCAGCAGCTTAGTCCCTACTAGCGGCTACTACGAGCAGTACTTC.

The chain is built from TRBV27 and TRBJ2-2; D call uncertain. This CDR3 comprises 14 residues. Germline loops: CDR1 MNHEY, CDR2 SMNVEV (reference sequence). Trimming took off 6 bases at V and 1 base at J, with 9 bases between the two ends. CDR3 in amino acids: CASREWRNTGELFF. The CDR3 DNA sequence: TGTGCCAGCAGGGAGTGGAGGAACACCGGGGAGCTGTTTTTT.

The gene calls are TRBV27 and TRBJ2-5; 7 nucleotides align to TRBD1. With 3 bases clipped from V and 7 bases from J, the junction kept 11 bases outside the gene matches. This CDR3 region has 15 residues. Germline CDR1 and CDR2: MNHEY and SMNVEV (reference sequence). CDR3 DNA: TGTGCCAGCAGTTTTATTGGACAGGAAAGGGGGACCCAGTACTTC. This codes for CASSFIGQERGTQYF.

J is TRBJ1-5 and V is TRBV14; no reliable D call. V was pared by 1 base and J by 3 bases, with 7 bases between. This CDR3 has 14 residues. CDR1 and CDR2 (germline): SGHDN, FVKESK. The CDR3 protein is CASSQGGLNQPQHF. In DNA, the CDR3 is TGTGCCAGCAGCCAAGGAGGCCTCAATCAGCCCCAGCATTTT.

The genes are TRBV7-2 and TRBJ2-7; D remains unclear. The germline V and J ends were trimmed by 3 bases and 0 bases, with 15 bases remaining between them. Germline V gene data show CDR1 as SGHTA and CDR2 as FQGNSA. This CDR3 contains 16 residues. CDR3 nucleotide sequence: TGTGCCAGCAGCTTGGCCCCCTCAGGTCTCTCCTACGAGCAGTACTTC. Translating gives CASSLAPSGLSYEQYF.